The clone carrying this T cell receptor beta chain was detected only a few times. Its antigen is not known. TCRdb ran MiXCR on the reads and lists one entry per CDR3 protein. The table records approximately 390,000 distinct CDR3 sequences, roughly 36% of them present only once. This CDR3 is 17 amino acids long. The J segment lost 4 bases and the V segment lost 1 base, leaving 9 bases of the junction unmatched. Germline CDR1 reads SGHTA; CDR2 reads FQGNSA. These data originate in a study of T cell repertoires in cytomegalovirus infection. Overall study: Shared public TCR beta signatures pointed to both CMV infection and a matching HLA type. Findings of the study overall: The cumulative frequency of public TCR beta families distinguished individuals who carried CMV together with the relevant HLA. HLA-C-restricted CMV-specific TCR beta clonotypes prevailed in the ex vivo response.

The rearrangement uses TRBV7-2 and TRBJ2-3; 9 bases match TRBD1. The source of this sequence is a human donor in good health (CMV status not recorded). Some clones in this sample may be carry-over from other donors' samples. The sample in question was cultured PBMCs, obtained from culture after CMV antigen stimulation. CDR3 bases: TGTGCCAGCAGCTTAGGGGTTTGGGACAGGGACCCAGATACGCAGTATTTT. This gives the protein CASSLGVWDRDPDTQYF.